The 23 T cell receptor beta chains below all came from one sample that was sequenced in a study of T cell responses to AZD1222 COVID-19 vaccine. Only in-frame clones appear in the TCRdb table, and some are missing; sequencing was by immunoSEQ multiplex PCR. Counted here are roughly 120,000 clones, approximately 89% occurring once; the ten biggest clones make up about 5%. Sequencing was performed on peripheral blood, taken on day 0 of AZD1222 vaccination. These receptors all stem from an adult in good health.

The genes are TRBV18 and TRBJ2-1; a possible D gene is TRBD1 (6 bases). In germline, CDR1 is KGHSH, CDR2 LQKENI. Trimming shortened V by 4 bases and J by 8 bases, and 12 bases separated the two germline ends. CDR3 length: 13 residues. The CDR3 protein is CASSRAGDDEQFF. The CDR3, as DNA: TGTGCCAGCTCACGAGCAGGGGACGATGAGCAGTTCTTC.

The CDR3 DNA sequence: TGCGCCAGCAGCTTGGGACCCCAGAACACTGAAGCTTTCTTT. It encodes CASSLGPQNTEAFF. The chain carries TRBV5-1 and TRBJ1-1; D ambiguous. The germline gives CDR1 SGHRS, CDR2 YFSETQ. Trimming cost V 0 bases and J 1 base, with 7 bases left between them. The CDR3 runs to 14 residues.

This clone was counted a few times. The chain links TRBV5-6 to TRBJ1-2; D is perhaps TRBD1 (5 bases). The CDR3 is 17 residues long. Trimming took off 0 bases at V and 6 bases at J, with 21 bases between the two ends. The germline V gene has CDR1 SGHDT and CDR2 YYEEEE. In DNA, the CDR3 is TGTGCCAGCAGCTTGGGGGGCTGGCCGGACTCGAAGAATGGCTACACCTTC. Amino acid sequence: CASSLGGWPDSKNGYTF.

The chain links TRBV4-1 to TRBJ1-5; D not certain. The V end lost 0 bases, the J end lost 4 bases, and 7 bases lay between the germline ends. The germline V gene encodes CDR1 MGHRA and CDR2 YSYEKL. CDR3 length: 14 residues. This CDR3 reads CASSQDSGNQPQHF. The CDR3 coding sequence is TGCGCCAGCAGCCAAGATTCCGGGAATCAGCCCCAGCATTTT.

The gene calls are TRBV18 and TRBJ1-6; unclear D gene. This CDR3 has 15 residues. The germline V gene has CDR1 KGHSH and CDR2 LQKENI. The V end was cut by 2 bases, the J end by 7 bases, with 12 bases between. The CDR3 protein is CASSPNHTPNSPLHF. Here the CDR3 DNA reads TGTGCCAGCTCACCAAATCACACGCCAAATTCACCCCTCCACTTT.

V gene TRBV19 combines with J gene TRBJ2-2; D gene ambiguous. The V and J ends lost 3 bases and 2 bases respectively, with 7 bases between them. The CDR3 is 14 amino acids. In germline, CDR1 is LNHDA, CDR2 SQIVND (reference sequence). The CDR3: CASSIGLNTGELFF. In DNA, the CDR3 is TGTGCCAGTAGTATCGGGCTAAACACCGGGGAGCTGTTTTTT.

This clone was detected a few times. Here the CDR3 reads CASSPTTQTANQPQHF. The CDR3 DNA reads as TGTGCCAGCAGCCCAACAACCCAAACCGCAAATCAGCCCCAGCATTTT. This chain connects TRBV6-2 or TRBV6-3 to TRBJ1-5; D is uncertain. The CDR3 consists of 16 residues. Germline V lookup: CDR1 MNHEY, CDR2 SVGEGT. Trimming shortened V by 6 bases and J by 4 bases, and 19 bases separated the two germline ends.

The gene calls are TRBV7-2 and TRBJ2-3, with 11 bases lining up with TRBD2. Losses at the gene ends were 5 bases for V and 5 bases for J; bases not matched to a gene: 12. The CDR3 consists of 17 residues. Looked up from germline, CDR1 is SGHTA and CDR2 is FQGNSA. DNA of the CDR3: TGTGCCAGCAGCGTGACGGGTTTAGCGGGGGGGCAAGATACGCAGTATTTT. Protein: CASSVTGLAGGQDTQYF.

The chain couples TRBV5-6 to TRBJ1-6; D is uncertain. Germline values: CDR1 SGHDT, CDR2 YYEEEE. V lost 2 bases to trimming and J lost 7 bases, with 10 bases between them. This CDR3 has 14 amino acids. The CDR3 here is CASSFYMGNSPLHF. CDR3 DNA: TGTGCCAGCAGCTTCTATATGGGGAATTCACCCCTCCACTTT. The full variable domain, its missing parts supplied by reference TRBV5-6 and TRBJ1-6, is DAGVTQSPTHLIKTRGQQVTLRCSPKSGHDTVSWYQQALGQGPQFIFQYYEEEERQRGNFPDRFSGHQFPNYSSELNVNALLLGDSALYLCASSFYMGNSPLHFGNGTRLTVT.

This clone was counted once. The chain has TRBV7-9 and TRBJ2-3, with no clear D. V lost 1 base to trimming and J lost 8 bases, with 4 bases between them. This CDR3 is 11 amino acids long. Germline V CDR1 and CDR2: SEHNR, FQNEAQ (reference sequence). CDR3 coding DNA: TGTGCCAGCAGCTTAGAGGGTACGCAGTATTTT. This encodes CASSLEGTQYF. Full variable domain (remainder filled in from reference TRBV7-9 and TRBJ2-3): DTGVSQNPRHKITKRGQNVTFRCDPISEHNRLYWYRQTLGQGPEFLTYFQNEAQLEKSRLLSDRFSAERPKGSFSTLEIQRTEQGDSAMYLCASSLEGTQYFGPGTRLTVL.

This clone is a singleton in its sample. This chain links TRBV4-1 with TRBJ2-7, with unresolved D. The V gene's germline CDR1 is MGHRA and CDR2 YSYEKL. The CDR3 is 15 residues long. The V end lost 0 bases, the J end lost 0 bases, and 9 bases lay between the germline ends. The DNA for the CDR3 is TGCGCCAGCAGCCAAGAATCTAAGGGCTCCTACGAGCAGTACTTC. Protein sequence: CASSQESKGSYEQYF.

V gene TRBV3-1 (or the pseudogene TRBV3-2) combines with J gene TRBJ2-3; TRBD1 aligns across 8 bases. In germline, CDR1 is LGHDT, CDR2 YNNKEL (reference sequence). V trimming: 6 bases; J trimming: 1 base; junction bases outside the gene matches: 9. The CDR3 is 16 residues long. The CDR3 sequence is CASSTAGGARTDTQYF. CDR3 sequence (DNA): TGTGCCAGCAGTACCGCAGGGGGCGCCCGCACAGATACGCAGTATTTT.

A note on this clone: This sample includes further DNA sequences coding for the same CDR3. CDR3 amino acids: CASSSRQGTNTGELFF. CDR3 DNA: TGTGCCAGCAGCTCACGACAGGGGACTAACACCGGGGAGCTGTTTTTT. The rearrangement uses TRBV7-9 and TRBJ2-2; the match to TRBD1 covers 8 bases. The ends lost 4 bases at V and 2 bases at J; junction bases unmatched: 6. This CDR3 contains 16 residues. Germline V CDR1 and CDR2: SEHNR, FQNEAQ (reference sequence).

The J gene is TRBJ2-3, the V gene TRBV4-3, with 9 positions matching TRBD2. With V trimmed by 2 bases and J by 1 base, 4 bases remained unmatched. In germline, CDR1 is LGHNA, CDR2 YSLEER. The CDR3 length is 16 residues. The CDR3, as DNA: TGCGCCAGCAGCCAACCAAGGACTAGCGGCACAGATACGCAGTATTTT. It yields the protein CASSQPRTSGTDTQYF.

This clone was seen a single time. The chain carries TRBV18 and TRBJ1-3; 10 nucleotides line up with TRBD1. Germline CDR1 reads KGHSH; CDR2 reads LQKENI. CDR3 length equals 17 residues. V gave up 1 base and J gave up 1 base; unmatched junction bases: 4. CDR3 residues: CASSPRDRGTSGNTIYF. The CDR3 DNA reads TGTGCCAGCTCACCACGGGACAGGGGAACGTCTGGAAACACCATATATTTT. Supplemented by reference TRBV18 and TRBJ1-3, the full variable domain reads NAGVMQNPRHLVRRRGQEARLRCSPMKGHSHVYWYRQLPEEGLKFMVYLQKENIIDESGMPKERFSAEFPKEGPSILRIQQVVRGDSAAYFCASSPRDRGTSGNTIYFGEGSWLTVV.

The chain couples TRBV27 to TRBJ1-4, with TRBD1 identical over 9 bases. CDR1 is MNHEY and CDR2 is SMNVEV in the germline V gene (reference sequence). Trimming took 7 bases from V and 4 from J; bases not matched to a gene: 7. This CDR3 is built from 15 residues. The CDR3 loop reads CASKEQGAFNEKLFF. Here the CDR3 DNA reads TGTGCCAGCAAGGAACAGGGGGCTTTTAATGAAAAACTGTTTTTT.

The chain recombines TRBV6-5 with TRBJ1-2; 7 bases map to TRBD1. This CDR3 region has 13 residues. CDR1 and CDR2 from the germline V gene are MNHEY and SVGAGI. The ends lost 6 bases at V and 6 bases at J; junction bases unmatched: 7. The CDR3 protein is CASRTGTDHGYTF. CDR3 DNA sequence: TGTGCCAGCAGAACCGGGACAGATCATGGCTACACCTTC.

V is TRBV6-6 and J is TRBJ2-5, with 11 bases lining up with TRBD2. The CDR3 has 15 residues. Trimming at V came to 7 bases and at J to 4 bases, leaving 8 bases not matched to a gene. The germline V gene encodes CDR1 MNHNY and CDR2 SVGAGI (reference sequence). The CDR3 protein is CASTLTSGVGETQYF. CDR3 nucleotide sequence: TGTGCCAGCACCCTGACTAGCGGGGTGGGAGAGACCCAGTACTTC.

This chain joins TRBV15 and TRBJ2-4; 8 bases are shared with TRBD2. From germline, CDR1 is LNHNV and CDR2 YYDKDF (reference sequence). The length of the CDR3 is 16 residues. Trimming cost V 0 bases and J 3 bases; bases outside gene matches: 4. The CDR3 protein is CATSRDGGADKNIQYF. CDR3 nucleotide sequence: TGTGCCACCAGCAGAGACGGGGGGGCGGACAAAAACATTCAGTACTTC.

The chain has TRBV19 and TRBJ1-5; possible D gene TRBD1, 6 bases. Germline assignment: CDR1 LNHDA and CDR2 SQIVND (reference sequence). The V end was cut by 5 bases, the J end by 4 bases, with 12 bases between. CDR3 length equals 14 residues. The CDR3 DNA sequence: TGTGCCAGTAGTGGTGGACAGACAAATCAGCCCCAGCATTTT. Residues: CASSGGQTNQPQHF.

This chain uses TRBV6-4 with TRBJ2-7; D possibly matches TRBD1 or TRBD2 (5 bases each). V was pared by 5 bases and J by 6 bases, with 14 bases between. The germline CDR1 and CDR2 sequences are MRHNA and SNTAGT. CDR3 length: 13 amino acids. CDR3 DNA: TGTGCCAGCAGTTCCCAGGCAGGGAGCGAGCAGTACTTC. Amino acids: CASSSQAGSEQYF.

This chain connects TRBV6-5 to TRBJ1-3; 7 bases line up with TRBD1. The ends lost 8 bases at V and 0 bases at J; junction bases unmatched: 7. Germline V gives CDR1 MNHEY, CDR2 SVGAGI. The CDR3 spans 15 residues. The CDR3, as DNA: TGTGCCAGCCAGACAGGGCGGGTCTCTGGAAACACCATATATTTT. Encoded protein: CASQTGRVSGNTIYF.

The genes are TRBV5-6 and TRBJ1-2; 8 bases align to TRBD1. The CDR3 has 14 amino acids. The V and J ends lost 0 bases and 7 bases, in that order; junction bases with no gene match: 5. CDR1 and CDR2 from the germline V gene are SGHDT and YYEEEE. CDR3 nucleotides: TGTGCCAGCAGCTTGGGGGACAGGCCGTTTGGCTACACCTTC. Its protein is CASSLGDRPFGYTF.